Listed below are T cell receptor beta chains from one sample, sequenced in a study of T cells in Graves' hyperthyroidism and ophthalmopathy. Each CDR3 protein gets one entry after TCRdb re-called the multiplex PCR reads with MiXCR. The top ten clones hold around 13% of a sample with 500,000 to 650,000 distinct CDR3 sequences, more than 14% of them seen once. The sequencing sample was made of blood. Receptors originate from a woman between 50 and 59 years old with Graves' ophthalmopathy. Both conserved end residues are part of each CDR3. A D gene is named only where the DNA matches it firmly. Size tells how often a clone was seen (once, few, many) or the class of an expanded clone, and some rows leave it out.

J: TRBJ2-1
D: NA
size: few
V: TRBV13
CDR3: CASSSDLGGGRKNEQFF
DNA: TGCGCCAGCAGCTCCGATCTAGGGGGAGGGAGAAAAAATGAGCAGTTCTTC

J: TRBJ1-2
D: TRBD1
size: few
V: TRBV7-9
CDR3: CASSLPTGEIYGYTF
DNA: TGTGCCAGCAGCCTACCGACAGGGGAAATCTATGGCTACACCTTC

J: TRBJ2-3
D: TRBD2
size: NA
V: TRBV7-9
CDR3: CASSHRAGGQYTQYF
DNA: TGTGCCAGCAGCCATCGAGCGGGAGGGCAATATACGCAGTATTTT

J: TRBJ1-4
D: NA
size: few
V: TRBV5-4
CDR3: CASSSATATNEKLFF
DNA: TGTGCCAGCAGCTCGGCGACAGCAACTAATGAAAAACTGTTTTTT

J: TRBJ1-1
D: TRBD1
size: many
V: TRBV5-1
CDR3: CASSPLNGAGGNTEAFF
DNA: TGCGCCAGCAGCCCACTTAACGGGGCAGGGGGGAACACTGAAGCTTTCTTT

J: TRBJ1-2
D: TRBD1
size: many
V: TRBV5-1
CDR3: CASSLTGQSQYGYTF
DNA: TGCGCCAGCAGCTTAACGGGACAGTCGCAGTATGGCTACACCTTC

J: TRBJ1-2
D: NA
size: few
V: TRBV10-3
CDR3: CAISEVGLRYTF
DNA: TGTGCCATCAGTGAAGTCGGCCTTCGCTACACCTTC

J: TRBJ2-1
D: NA
size: few
V: TRBV7-7
CDR3: CASSSTSLHEQFF
DNA: TGTGCTAGCAGCTCGACTAGTCTACATGAGCAGTTCTTC

J: TRBJ2-1
D: NA
size: NA
V: TRBV6-1
CDR3: CASSERMGVEQFF
DNA: TGTGCCAGCAGTGAAAGGATGGGCGTCGAGCAGTTCTTC

J: TRBJ1-4
D: NA
size: many
V: TRBV12-3/TRBV12-4
CDR3: CASSPGQIPEKLFF
DNA: TGTGCCAGCAGCCCGGGGCAGATCCCTGAAAAACTGTTTTTT

J: TRBJ2-5
D: TRBD1
size: many
V: TRBV7-2
CDR3: CASSLGGGTGETQYF
DNA: TGTGCCAGCAGCTTAGGGGGGGGGACAGGGGAGACCCAGTACTTC

J: TRBJ1-1
D: NA
size: NA
V: TRBV18
CDR3: CASSSSKGSTEAFF
DNA: TGTGCCAGCTCATCCAGTAAAGGAAGCACTGAAGCTTTCTTT

J: TRBJ1-2
D: NA
size: many
V: TRBV7-9
CDR3: CASTGQHYGYTF
DNA: TGTGCCAGCACAGGACAGCACTATGGCTACACCTTC

J: TRBJ1-1
D: NA
size: many
V: TRBV18
CDR3: CASSPRRVNTEAFF
DNA: TGTGCCAGCTCACCACGACGGGTAAACACTGAAGCTTTCTTT

J: TRBJ1-2
D: NA
size: many
V: TRBV28
CDR3: CASSFKGFRSGYTF
DNA: TGTGCCAGCAGTTTTAAAGGATTTCGGAGTGGCTACACCTTC

J: TRBJ2-7
D: TRBD1
size: few
V: TRBV25-1
CDR3: CASSGTGGATEQYF
DNA: TGTGCCAGCAGTGGGACAGGGGGCGCGACCGAGCAGTACTTC

J: TRBJ2-3
D: NA
size: NA
V: TRBV13
CDR3: CASSLGARGADTQYF
DNA: TGTGCCAGCAGCTTAGGAGCGAGGGGCGCAGATACGCAGTATTTT

J: TRBJ2-2
D: TRBD2
size: NA
V: TRBV24-1
CDR3: CATGGLAENTGELFF
DNA: TGTGCCACCGGAGGACTAGCGGAAAACACCGGGGAGCTGTTTTTT

J: TRBJ2-7
D: TRBD2
size: few
V: TRBV4-1
CDR3: CASSQETSGVYEQYF
DNA: TGCGCCAGCAGCCAAGAGACTAGCGGCGTCTACGAGCAGTACTTC

J: TRBJ2-1
D: TRBD2
size: many
V: TRBV7-2
CDR3: CASSLFRGRAQDALHNEQFF
DNA: TGTGCCAGCAGCTTATTCCGCGGGAGGGCCCAGGATGCCCTACATAATGAGCAGTTCTTC

J: TRBJ1-1
D: TRBD1
size: many
V: TRBV12-5
CDR3: CASGLDRAVVDKTEAFF
DNA: TGTGCTAGTGGCCTAGACAGGGCGGTTGTTGATAAGACTGAAGCTTTCTTT

J: TRBJ2-1
D: TRBD2
size: many
V: TRBV10-3
CDR3: CAISEDGTSGRDEQFF
DNA: TGTGCCATCAGTGAGGATGGGACTAGCGGGAGGGATGAGCAGTTCTTC

J: TRBJ2-1
D: NA
size: many
V: TRBV2
CDR3: CASSEERVSYNEQFF
DNA: TGTGCCAGCAGTGAAGAGCGGGTCTCCTACAATGAGCAGTTCTTC

J: TRBJ2-3
D: NA
size: NA
V: TRBV9
CDR3: CASSVGVAPDTQYF
DNA: TGTGCCAGCAGCGTAGGGGTAGCCCCAGATACGCAGTATTTT

J: TRBJ2-1
D: NA
size: many
V: TRBV5-5
CDR3: CASSLWSNNEQFF
DNA: TGTGCCAGCAGCTTGTGGTCCAACAATGAGCAGTTCTTC

J: TRBJ2-1
D: NA
size: many
V: TRBV6-2/TRBV6-3
CDR3: CASSYIASSYNEQFF
DNA: TGTGCCAGCAGTTACATCGCGAGCTCCTACAATGAGCAGTTCTTC

J: TRBJ2-3
D: TRBD2
size: NA
V: TRBV4-1
CDR3: CASSQGPQRGRGDTQYF
DNA: TGCGCCAGCAGCCAAGGCCCCCAGCGCGGGAGAGGGGATACGCAGTATTTT

J: TRBJ2-7
D: TRBD1
size: many
V: TRBV27
CDR3: CASSLSGQGFYEQYF
DNA: TGTGCCAGCAGTTTATCGGGACAGGGGTTTTACGAGCAGTACTTC

J: TRBJ2-7
D: TRBD2
size: many
V: TRBV3-1
CDR3: CASSHIGTSVGQYF
DNA: TGTGCCAGCAGCCACATAGGGACTAGCGTCGGGCAGTACTTC

J: TRBJ1-1
D: NA
size: few
V: TRBV29-1
CDR3: CSVEMGALGTEAFF
DNA: TGCAGCGTTGAAATGGGGGCCCTTGGCACTGAAGCTTTCTTT

J: TRBJ2-5
D: TRBD1
size: many
V: TRBV24-1
CDR3: CATSDPGTAQETQYF
DNA: TGTGCCACCAGTGACCCCGGGACAGCACAAGAGACCCAGTACTTC

J: TRBJ1-2
D: NA
size: few
V: TRBV15
CDR3: CATSRENGYGYTF
DNA: TGTGCCACGAGCAGGGAAAACGGCTATGGCTACACCTTC

J: TRBJ2-3
D: TRBD2
size: many
V: TRBV9
CDR3: CASSVVASGMADTQYF
DNA: TGTGCCAGCAGCGTAGTGGCTAGCGGGATGGCAGATACGCAGTATTTT

J: TRBJ2-3
D: NA
size: many
V: TRBV7-8
CDR3: CASSLPEVGTDTQYF
DNA: TGTGCCAGCAGCTTACCGGAGGTGGGCACAGATACGCAGTATTTT

J: TRBJ2-1
D: TRBD2
size: few
V: TRBV19
CDR3: CASTSALAASYNEQFF
DNA: TGTGCCAGTACCTCTGCCCTAGCGGCCTCCTACAATGAGCAGTTCTTC

J: TRBJ1-1
D: TRBD1
size: many
V: TRBV12-3/TRBV12-4
CDR3: CASIQGGNTEAFF
DNA: TGTGCCAGCATACAGGGGGGGAACACTGAAGCTTTCTTT

J: TRBJ2-7
D: TRBD1
size: NA
V: TRBV18
CDR3: CASSPQTGVDLQYF
DNA: TGTGCCAGCTCACCACAGACAGGGGTTGATTTGCAGTACTTC

J: TRBJ2-3
D: NA
size: many
V: TRBV28
CDR3: CASSLYFGGPKKGSTDTQYF
DNA: TGTGCCAGCAGTTTGTATTTCGGCGGGCCAAAAAAGGGCAGCACAGATACGCAGTATTTT

J: TRBJ1-1
D: NA
size: many
V: TRBV7-9
CDR3: CASSLVQGPNTEAFF
DNA: TGTGCCAGCAGCTTAGTCCAGGGACCGAACACTGAAGCTTTCTTT